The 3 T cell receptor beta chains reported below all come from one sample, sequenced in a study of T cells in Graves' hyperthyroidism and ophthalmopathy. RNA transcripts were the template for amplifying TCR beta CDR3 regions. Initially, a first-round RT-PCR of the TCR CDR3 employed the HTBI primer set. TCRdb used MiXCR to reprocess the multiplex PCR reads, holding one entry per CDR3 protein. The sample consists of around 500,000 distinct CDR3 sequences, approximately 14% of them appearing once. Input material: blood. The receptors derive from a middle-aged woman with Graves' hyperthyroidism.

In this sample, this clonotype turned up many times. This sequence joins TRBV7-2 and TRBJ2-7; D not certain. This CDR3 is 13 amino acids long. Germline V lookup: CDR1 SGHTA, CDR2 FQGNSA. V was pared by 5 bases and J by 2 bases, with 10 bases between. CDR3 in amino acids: CASSELGPYEQYF. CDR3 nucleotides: TGTGCCAGCAGCGAATTGGGCCCCTACGAGCAGTACTTC.

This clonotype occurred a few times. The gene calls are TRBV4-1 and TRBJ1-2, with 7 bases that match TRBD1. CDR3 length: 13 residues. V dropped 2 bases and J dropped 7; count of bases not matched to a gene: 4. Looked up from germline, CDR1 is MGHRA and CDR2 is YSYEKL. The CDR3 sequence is CASSQTGVSGYTF. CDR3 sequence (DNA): TGCGCCAGCAGCCAAACAGGGGTCTCTGGCTACACCTTC.

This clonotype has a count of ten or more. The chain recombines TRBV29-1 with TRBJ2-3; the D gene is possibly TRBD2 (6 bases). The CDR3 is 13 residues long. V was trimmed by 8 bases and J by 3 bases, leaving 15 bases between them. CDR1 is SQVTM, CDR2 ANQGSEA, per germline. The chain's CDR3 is CSSATRLTDTQYF. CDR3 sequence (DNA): TGCAGCTCGGCGACTAGGTTGACAGATACGCAGTATTTT.